The entry that follows covers one T cell receptor (beta chain) sequence. Its antigen is not known. These data are taken from a study of CXCR3-negative and CXCR3-positive naive CD8 T cells. Broader study findings: Naive CXCR3-positive and CXCR3-negative cells shared similar TRBV-TRBJ usage, unlike memory cells. CXCR3-positive naive cells carried more hydrophobic TRB CDR3s than CXCR3-negative naive cells did.

5' RACE that incorporated UMI labels was used to prepare the TRB cDNA libraries. TCRdb reanalyzed the 5' RACE reads and collapses them to one entry per CDR3 protein, without DNA. The sample includes 70,000 to 100,000 distinct CDR3 sequences. The length of the CDR3 is 12 residues. In germline, CDR1 is SQVTM, CDR2 ANQGSEA. Per CD8+ T cell subset, triplicate sorts of 330,000 or so cells each were done. The clonotype originates from a human donor in good health. Some clones in this sample may be carry-over from other donors' samples. The sequencing sample was made of naive CXCR3- CD8+ T cells from blood. As to subset: CD45RO-CCR7+CD27+CD95- naive CD8+ T cells lacking CXCR3 (TNR3-). J is TRBJ1-1 and V is TRBV29-1. The CDR3: CSVEGLVAEAFF. Together with reference TRBV29-1 and TRBJ1-1, the CDR3 gives the full variable domain: SAVISQKPSRDICQRGTSLTIQCQVDSQVTMMFWYRQQPGQSLTLIATANQGSEATYESGFVIDKFPISRPNLTFSTLTVSNMSPEDSSIYLCSVEGLVAEAFFGQGTRLTVV.